This T cell receptor beta chain originates from a study of blood T cells in healthy people across ages. For the second PCR, which ran for about 7 to 11 cycles, a sample-barcoded 5' primer and a J-beta primer mix were used. Every single cDNA molecule received a tag from a template-switch adaptor with 12 random nucleotides. A single record per CDR3 protein comes from TCRdb applying MiXCR to the 5' RACE reads. This sample yields 380,000 or so distinct CDR3 sequences, of which approximately 52% are seen a single time; around 50% belongs to the top ten. CDR3 size: 14 residues. The V gene's germline CDR1 is SGHAT and CDR2 FQNNGV. This clonotype was counted at least ten times. This may come from a read error, since a much larger clone is one base off.

The clonotype originates from a man aged 60-69 years in good health. The rearrangement uses TRBV11-2 and TRBJ2-7; D gene ambiguous. The sequencing sample was made of blood. In DNA, the CDR3 is TGTGCTTGCGCGGCAGCTGCTTTCTCCAATGAGCAGTACTTC. This sequence encodes CACAAAAFSNEQYF.